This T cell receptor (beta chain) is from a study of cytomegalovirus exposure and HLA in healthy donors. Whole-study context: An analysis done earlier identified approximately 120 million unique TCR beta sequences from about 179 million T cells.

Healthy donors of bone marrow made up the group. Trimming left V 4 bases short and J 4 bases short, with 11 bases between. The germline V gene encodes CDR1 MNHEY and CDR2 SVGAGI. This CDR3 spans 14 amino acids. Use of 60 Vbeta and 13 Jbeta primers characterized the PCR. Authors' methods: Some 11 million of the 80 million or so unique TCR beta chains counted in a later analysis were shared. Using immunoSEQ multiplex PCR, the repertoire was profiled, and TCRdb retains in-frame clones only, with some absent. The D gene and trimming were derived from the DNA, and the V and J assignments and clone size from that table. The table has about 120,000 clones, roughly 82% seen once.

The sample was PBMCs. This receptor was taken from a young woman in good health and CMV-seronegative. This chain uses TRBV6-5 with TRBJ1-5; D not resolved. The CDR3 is CASSLREMNQPQHF. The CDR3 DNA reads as TGTGCCAGCAGTTTACGGGAGATGAATCAGCCCCAGCATTTT.